The following is a TCR beta chain sequence with its context. There is no known antigen for this receptor. The record has no base qualities; no much larger clone is one base away. Using the deep immunoSEQ assay, TCR CDR3 regions were amplified from genomic DNA by multiplex PCR. Genomic DNA extracted from each cell subset was distributed evenly over all wells of several immunoSEQ 96-well plates, and each plate served as one replicate. For sorted subsets, 200 to 250 ng of genomic DNA, equivalent to some 30,000 T cell genomes, went into each replicate PCR. The purified libraries were quantified using a Qubit 3.0 fluorometer, sized with a Bioanalyzer 2100, and then quantified again using the KAPA Library Quantification kit. Each immunoSEQ 96-well plate was sequenced on its own single-read 150-cycle Illumina NextSeq 550 flow cell. Concerning the study's data processing: Because the immunoSEQ output included only junctional sequences and no quality scores, the filtering could not be the same as the filtering used for full-length reads. Sequences were annotated with PyIR, a Python wrapper for IgBLAST v1.9, and V/J genes and CDR3 were assigned using IMGT germline references. Reads were filtered out if the reads had weak V/J assignments (E-value above 1e-6), no CDR3, stop codons, out-of-frame junctions, or ambiguous translated residues. V3J clonotypes were defined as sequences sharing an identical inferred V gene, J gene, and CDR3 amino acid sequence. Percentage overlap between repertoires was computed as shared unique clonotypes divided by the size of the smaller repertoire. Richness of each repertoire was evaluated using RTK rarefaction, the Chao1 estimator, and Recon v2.1 estimates of unobserved clonotypes. Generation probabilities were computed with OLGA for all TCRbeta clonotypes obtained by the gDNA method from a few donors. TCRdb retrieved this table from immuneACCESS and kept in-frame rearrangements only. Not all clones are present; in checked studies, unresolved V genes account for under half, and no reason is known for the remainder. Clone size and V and J calls were adopted from that table, with D and trimming inferred from the DNA. The sample table contains some 2,500,000 clones; only one count was recorded for 85% to 95% of them. The ten most abundant clones make up around 0.35% of the sample.

The data derive from a study of shared clonotypes between healthy human individuals (dated by TCRdb to 2018 to 2021). Study-wide context: The cohort included a few men and two women between 18 and 49 years of age. For each donor, three plates each were used for CD4 naive and CD4 memory, two plates were used for CD8 naive, and one plate was used for CD8 memory. To estimate repertoire size and how much clonotypes are shared between individuals, the study performed deep sequencing of blood TCR repertoires from a handful of healthy adults. To increase sequencing depth and limit assay-specific biases, TCR repertoire library preparation and sequencing were carried out by different laboratories using diverse techniques. Leukapheresis yielded between about 0.9 and 10 billion PBMCs per donor.

The V end gives up 6 bases and the J end 1 base, leaving 15 bases in the junction not matched to a gene. The CDR3, from cysteine to phenylalanine, totals 19 residues. CDR3 DNA is the only sequence kept; it has 57 bases, read in frame from the first base. Healthy HIV-negative adults with no recently reported acute infections or vaccinations were included as donors. Every donor was a Caucasian adult residing in Nashville, Tennessee, USA. Magnetic negative selection was used to enrich CD4+ T cells, after which naive cells were positively selected on CD45RA and the negative fraction became the memory subset. After blood collection by leukapheresis, PBMCs were isolated using Ficoll-Histopaque density gradient centrifugation and then cryopreserved in the vapor phase of liquid nitrogen. Analytical flow cytometry was used to check the purity and quantity of every magnetically sorted T cell population. Each sorted fraction had its genomic DNA isolated and then quantified by UV absorbance on a Nanodrop 2000c.

The research as a whole found: Based on pairwise subsampling, the degree of clonotype sharing among donors was expected to be affected by sequencing depth. Compared with non-shared clonotypes, the clonotypes found in all four sorted-subset donors had higher generation probabilities. Sampling was limited to blood, and TCR repertoires in tissue likely differ from TCR repertoires in blood. Incomplete sequencing was indicated by rarefaction of sorted-subset datasets, despite the large sequencing depth. Because the study included a small number of donors, the genetic and exposure-history diversity represented was limited. Sharing across a handful of donors was observed for approximately 5% of naive CD4, around 3.5% of naive CD8, about 2.3% of memory CD4, and roughly 0.4% of memory CD8 clonotypes. Naive subsets generally had larger estimated clonotype richness than memory subsets did.

Sequenced: naive CD4+ T cells from PBMCs. This sample's cell subset or site label indicates: CD45RA+ positively selected. The rearranged chain carries TRBV5-3 and TRBJ2-3; 12 central bases correspond to TRBD2. TRBV5-3 is an open reading frame whose function is uncertain. This TCR came from a man aged 18 to 30 in good health. Some clones in this sample may be carry-over from other donors' samples. The CDR3 here reads CARTQDSASGRGCTDTQYF. The sequenced DNA: TGTGCCAGAACCCAGGATTCGGCTAGCGGGAGGGGGTGCACAGATACGCAGTATTTT.